This TCR beta chain was sequenced for a study of T cells in Graves' hyperthyroidism and ophthalmopathy. General study findings and limits: Ophthalmopathy prediction by the model preceded onset by a median approximately 6.9 months.

The source material, RNA transcripts, was used to amplify TCR beta CDR3 regions. The HTBI primer set served for first-round RT-PCR of the TCR CDR3. TCRdb ran MiXCR on the multiplex PCR reads and lists one entry per CDR3 protein. Among over 400,000 distinct CDR3 sequences, under 25% were seen once, and the ten largest hold approximately 49%. Diagnostic decisions used clinical symptoms, serum thyroxine and TRAb, thyroid ultrasound and orbital computed tomography. The V end lost 4 bases, the J end lost 10 bases, and 13 bases lay between the germline ends. The CDR3 runs to 13 residues. Germline lookup yields CDR1 KGHDR and CDR2 SFDVKD. This clonotype was seen a few times. No antigen is known for it.

Sequencing used blood. The receptor's source is an older woman with Graves' ophthalmopathy. This sequence joins TRBV24-1 and TRBJ2-1, with D uncertain. The CDR3 is CATSDPTVPEQFF. The CDR3 coding sequence is TGTGCCACCAGTGACCCGACGGTTCCCGAGCAGTTCTTC.